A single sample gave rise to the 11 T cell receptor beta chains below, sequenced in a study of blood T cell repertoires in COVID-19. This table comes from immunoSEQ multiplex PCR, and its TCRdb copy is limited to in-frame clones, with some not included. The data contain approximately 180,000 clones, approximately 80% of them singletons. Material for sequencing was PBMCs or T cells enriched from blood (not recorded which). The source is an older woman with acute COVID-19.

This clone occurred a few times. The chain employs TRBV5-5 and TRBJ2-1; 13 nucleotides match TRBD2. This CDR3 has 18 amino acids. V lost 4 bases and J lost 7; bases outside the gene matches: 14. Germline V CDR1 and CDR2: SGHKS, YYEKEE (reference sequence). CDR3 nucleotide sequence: TGTGCCAGCAGCCGATGGACTAGCGGGAGCGCCGGTTTGAATGAGCAGTTCTTC. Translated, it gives CASSRWTSGSAGLNEQFF.

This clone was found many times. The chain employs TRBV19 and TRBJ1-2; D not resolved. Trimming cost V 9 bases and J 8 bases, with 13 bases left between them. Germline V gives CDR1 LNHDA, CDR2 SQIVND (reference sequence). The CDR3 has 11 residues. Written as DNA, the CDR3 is TGTGCCAGCTCCAAGCTATGGGGCTACACCTTC. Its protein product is CASSKLWGYTF.

CDR3 sequence (DNA): TGCGCCAGCAGCCATCTCCAGACAGGGGAGGGTAAAGCTTTCTTT. This translates into CASSHLQTGEGKAFF. V usage is TRBV4-1 and J usage is TRBJ1-1; TRBD1 agrees at 8 bases. This CDR3 has 15 amino acids. V dropped 3 bases and J dropped 9; count of bases not matched to a gene: 12. Germline CDR1 and CDR2: MGHRA and YSYEKL.

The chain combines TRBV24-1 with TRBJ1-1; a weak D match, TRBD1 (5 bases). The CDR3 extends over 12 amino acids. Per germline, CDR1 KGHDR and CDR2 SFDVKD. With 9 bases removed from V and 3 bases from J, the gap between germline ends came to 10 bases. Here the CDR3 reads CATSGSDTEAFF. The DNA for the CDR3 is TGTGCCACCTCAGGGTCAGACACTGAAGCTTTCTTT.

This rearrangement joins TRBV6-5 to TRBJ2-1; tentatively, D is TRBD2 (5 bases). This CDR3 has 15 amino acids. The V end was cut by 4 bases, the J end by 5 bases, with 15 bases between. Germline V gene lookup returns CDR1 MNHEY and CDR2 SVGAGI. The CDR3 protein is CASSSRGSPDNEQFF. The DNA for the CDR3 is TGTGCCAGCAGTTCTCGCGGGTCCCCTGACAATGAGCAGTTCTTC.

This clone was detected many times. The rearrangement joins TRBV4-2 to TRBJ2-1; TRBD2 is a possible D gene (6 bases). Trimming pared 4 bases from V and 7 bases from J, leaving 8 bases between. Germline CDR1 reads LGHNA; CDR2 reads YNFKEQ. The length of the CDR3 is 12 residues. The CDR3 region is CASSPAGNEQFF. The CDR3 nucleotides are TGTGCCAGCAGCCCCGCGGGAAATGAGCAGTTCTTC.

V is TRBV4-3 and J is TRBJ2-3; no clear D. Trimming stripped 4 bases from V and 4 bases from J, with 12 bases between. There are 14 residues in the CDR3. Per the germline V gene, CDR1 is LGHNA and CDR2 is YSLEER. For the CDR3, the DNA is TGCGCCAGCAGCCCTAGATACCCGGCAGATACGCAGTATTTT. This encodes CASSPRYPADTQYF.

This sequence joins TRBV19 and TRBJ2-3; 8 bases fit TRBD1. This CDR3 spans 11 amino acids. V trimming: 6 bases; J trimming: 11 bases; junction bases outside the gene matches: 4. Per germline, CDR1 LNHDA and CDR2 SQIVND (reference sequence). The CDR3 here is CASRLGQGQYF. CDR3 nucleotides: TGTGCCAGTAGACTTGGACAGGGGCAGTATTTT.

This CDR3 reads CASSLEFRTGELFF. The CDR3 DNA reads TGTGCCAGCAGCTTAGAATTTCGCACCGGGGAGCTGTTTTTT. The V call is TRBV11-3, the J call TRBJ2-2; no firm D call. Germline loops: CDR1 SGHNT, CDR2 YENEEA. This CDR3 is 14 amino acids long. Deletions cut 0 bases from V and 4 bases from J, with 6 bases between.

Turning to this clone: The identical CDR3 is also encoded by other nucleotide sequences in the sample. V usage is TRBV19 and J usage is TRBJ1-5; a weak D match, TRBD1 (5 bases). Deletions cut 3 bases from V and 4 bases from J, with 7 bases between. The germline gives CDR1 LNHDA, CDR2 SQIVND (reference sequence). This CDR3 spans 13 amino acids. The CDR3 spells CASSISGNQPQHF. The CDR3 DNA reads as TGTGCCAGTAGTATTTCAGGGAATCAGCCCCAGCATTTT.

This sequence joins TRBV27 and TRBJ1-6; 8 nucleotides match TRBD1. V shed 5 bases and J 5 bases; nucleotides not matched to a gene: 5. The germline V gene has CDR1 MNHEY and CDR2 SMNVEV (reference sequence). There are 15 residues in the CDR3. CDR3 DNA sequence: TGTGCCAGCAGTCCTCTGGACAGGGATAATTCACCCCTCCACTTT. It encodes CASSPLDRDNSPLHF.